The clone carrying this TCR beta chain was counted between two and nine times. Between the trimmed V and J ends, which lost 4 bases and 7 bases, there was a span of 13 bases. The CDR3 runs to 13 residues. Germline V gene lookup returns CDR1 MNHGY and CDR2 SAAAGT. This entry belongs to a study of sequential checkpoint blockade in melanoma. Overall study: Each arm's sequence ended with maintenance nivolumab. Approximately 20 patients had tumor biopsies before treatment and at week 13.

Treatment denoted: randomized to nivolumab then ipilimumab (arm A) or the reverse (arm B). The data were produced by immunoSEQ multiplex PCR, yet TCRdb's version contains in-frame clones alone and is incomplete. The sample has some 7,200 clones, 20% to 25% seen once; the top ten hold roughly an eighth. The sequencing here drew on tumor tissue (inferred from file names), taken from a patient given nivolumab and ipilimumab in sequence. The origin of this receptor is a human donor with melanoma. The chain uses TRBV6-8 and TRBJ1-2; D might be TRBD1 (5 bases). CDR3 nucleotide sequence: TGTGCCAGCAGTTGGGCCAGGGTCTCTGGCTACACCTTC. This gives the protein CASSWARVSGYTF.